The 27 T cell receptor beta chains presented below share a single source sample, sequenced in a study of blood T cell repertoires in COVID-19. The protocol was immunoSEQ multiplex PCR, while the TCRdb copy is restricted to in-frame clones and leaves out a portion. The sample holds some 47,000 clones, about 82% seen once. Sequenced input: peripheral blood. All receptors come from an older woman with acute or convalescent COVID-19.

This sequence joins TRBV5-8 and TRBJ1-6, with 7 nucleotides matching TRBD1. CDR1 is SGHTS, CDR2 YDEGEE, per germline. With 2 bases clipped from V and 9 bases from J, the junction kept 17 bases outside the gene matches. This CDR3 is built from 18 residues. Written as DNA, the CDR3 is TGTGCCAGCAGCTTAGTACAGGGGATTAAGGGAGTACGTTCACCCCTCCACTTT. It is translated as CASSLVQGIKGVRSPLHF.

The V call is TRBV9, the J call TRBJ1-2, with D perhaps matching TRBD1 (6 bases). This CDR3 comprises 15 residues. CDR1 SGDLS and CDR2 YYNGEE come from the germline V gene. The V end was cut by 9 bases, the J end by 7 bases, with 25 bases between. The CDR3 sequence is CANKCRQGQSCGYTF. CDR3 DNA: TGTGCCAACAAATGCCGCCAGGGGCAATCGTGTGGCTACACCTTC.

This clone was observed a single time. The V gene is TRBV5-1, the J gene TRBJ2-5; D remains ambiguous. Germline V gives CDR1 SGHRS, CDR2 YFSETQ. This CDR3 contains 14 residues. V lost 0 bases, J lost 1 base, and 7 bases lay in between. The CDR3 DNA reads as TGCGCCAGCAGCTTGGGTGGCCCCCAAGAGACCCAGTACTTC. This gives the protein CASSLGGPQETQYF.

The chain recombines TRBV24-1 with TRBJ2-3, with D possibly TRBD2 on 5 matching bases. V was pared by 10 bases and J by 2 bases, with 15 bases between. This CDR3 has 14 residues. Germline-derived CDR1 and CDR2 are KGHDR and SFDVKD. The CDR3 sequence: CATSRSGNTDTQYF. CDR3 nucleotides: TGTGCCACGTCAAGGTCCGGGAACACAGATACGCAGTATTTT.

This chain connects TRBV6-1 to TRBJ2-1; a possible D gene is TRBD1 (5 bases). In germline, CDR1 is MNHNS, CDR2 SASEGT. V was trimmed by 0 bases and J by 8 bases, leaving 8 bases between them. The CDR3 extends over 13 amino acids. The CDR3 sequence is CASSEATRDEQFF. The CDR3 DNA is TGTGCCAGCAGTGAAGCTACCAGGGATGAGCAGTTCTTC.

This clone was seen more than once but under ten times. The rearrangement links TRBV4-2 to TRBJ2-7, with 7 bases matching TRBD1. Germline V gene data show CDR1 as LGHNA and CDR2 as YNFKEQ. The CDR3 runs to 16 residues. V shed 0 bases, J shed 3 bases, and the junction held 8 bases outside the gene matches. CDR3 loop: CASSQERQGDIYEQYF. CDR3 coding DNA: TGTGCCAGCAGCCAAGAGCGGCAGGGGGATATCTACGAGCAGTACTTC.

The CDR3 loop reads CASRGISWSFSGNTIYF. The CDR3 nucleotides are TGTGCCAGCCGGGGGATTTCCTGGAGTTTCTCTGGAAACACCATATATTTT. The chain links TRBV28 to TRBJ1-3; D perhaps matches TRBD1 (5 bases). The CDR3 runs to 17 residues. From germline, CDR1 is MDHEN and CDR2 SYDVKM. V was pared by 8 bases and J by 0 bases, with 20 bases between.

This rearrangement joins TRBV7-8 to TRBJ1-4, with D possibly matching TRBD1 (5 bases). The V gene lost 2 bases and the J gene lost 7 bases, with 14 bases spanning the gap. CDR3 length: 15 residues. The germline V gene encodes CDR1 SGHVS and CDR2 FQNEAQ. CDR3 sequence reads: CASSLTQGPGEKLFF. CDR3 nucleotide sequence: TGTGCCAGCAGCTTAACGCAGGGCCCAGGTGAAAAACTGTTTTTT.

CDR3 sequence: CASSVEGWGQQETQYF. The DNA for the CDR3 is TGTGCCAGCAGCGTAGAGGGGTGGGGACAGCAAGAGACCCAGTACTTC. The V and J genes are TRBV9 and TRBJ2-5; 7 nucleotides match TRBD1. Per the germline V gene, CDR1 is SGDLS and CDR2 is YYNGEE. CDR3 length equals 16 residues. The junction had 7 bases not matched to a gene; V was cut back by 0 bases and J by 2 bases.

The chain carries TRBV27 and TRBJ1-2, with TRBD1 identical over 7 bases. This CDR3 has 15 residues. Trimming removed 8 bases from V and 3 bases from J; junction bases left unmatched: 12. Germline CDR1 is MNHEY and CDR2 is SMNVEV (reference sequence). Here the CDR3 reads CASGQIDRDDYGYTF. CDR3 DNA: TGTGCCAGCGGACAAATCGACAGGGACGACTATGGCTACACCTTC.

This rearrangement joins TRBV29-1 to TRBJ2-2, with TRBD1 identical over 9 bases. CDR1 is SQVTM, CDR2 ANQGSEA, per germline. This CDR3 has 12 amino acids. J lost 6 bases, V lost 7 bases, and 3 bases had no gene match. The CDR3 sequence is CSGGQGSGELFF. The CDR3 DNA sequence: TGCAGCGGGGGACAGGGTTCCGGGGAGCTGTTTTTT.

V usage is TRBV9 and J usage is TRBJ2-1; 10 positions agree with TRBD2. Germline values: CDR1 SGDLS, CDR2 YYNGEE. Trimming at V came to 4 bases and at J to 8 bases, leaving 9 bases not matched to a gene. CDR3 length equals 15 residues. The CDR3 coding sequence is TGTGCCAGCAGCCCAAGCGGGAGGGCCGGGGATGAGCAGTTCTTC. Protein product: CASSPSGRAGDEQFF.

CDR3 region: CASSELDQGRDTIYF. DNA for the CDR3: TGTGCCAGCAGTGAATTGGATCAAGGGAGGGACACCATATATTTT. V and J are TRBV6-1 and TRBJ1-3, with no clear D. V was cut by 2 bases and J by 8 bases, with 16 bases left in between. The CDR3 spans 15 residues. Germline V gives CDR1 MNHNS, CDR2 SASEGT.

This clone was seen only a few times. The genes are TRBV19 and TRBJ1-1; TRBD1 matches 12 bases. Germline CDR1 reads LNHDA; CDR2 reads SQIVND (reference sequence). This CDR3 has 17 residues. V shed 1 base, J shed 1 base, and the junction held 4 bases outside the gene matches. The CDR3 DNA reads TGTGCCAGTAGTATAGTTGGGACAGGGGGCAAGAACACTGAAGCTTTCTTT. Translated: CASSIVGTGGKNTEAFF.

The genes are TRBV20-1 and TRBJ1-2, with D possibly being TRBD1 (6 bases). Germline V gives CDR1 DFQATT, CDR2 SNEGSKA (reference sequence). Between the trimmed V and J ends, which lost 3 bases and 4 bases, there was a span of 15 bases. This CDR3 has 14 residues. This CDR3 is CSASNRDTIYGYTF. Here the CDR3 DNA reads TGCAGTGCTAGTAACAGGGACACCATCTATGGCTACACCTTC.

The J gene is TRBJ1-1, the V gene TRBV5-1, with 10 nucleotides matching TRBD1. This CDR3 has 15 amino acids. The ends lost 5 bases at V and 6 bases at J; junction bases unmatched: 10. The germline gives CDR1 SGHRS, CDR2 YFSETQ. CDR3 nucleotide sequence: TGCGCCAGCAGGGAAGGGACAGGGGAGTTTGCTGAAGCTTTCTTT. The encoded protein is CASREGTGEFAEAFF.

This clone appeared a single time. J is TRBJ1-2 and V is TRBV28; D is possibly TRBD1 (5 bases). V gave up 7 bases and J gave up 2 bases, with 11 bases separating them. Germline CDR1 is MDHEN and CDR2 is SYDVKM. CDR3 length: 13 residues. The CDR3 DNA is TGTGCCAGCAAAGGATCAGGGAACTATGGCTACACCTTC. This translates into CASKGSGNYGYTF.

This chain uses TRBV24-1 with TRBJ2-3, with 12 bases lining up with TRBD2. V was pared by 3 bases and J by 3 bases, with 3 bases of the junction left unmatched. Germline CDR1 reads KGHDR; CDR2 reads SFDVKD. The CDR3 contains 16 residues. CDR3 bases: TGTGCCACCAGTGATCCTGGGACTAGCGGGACAGATACGCAGTATTTT. Protein: CATSDPGTSGTDTQYF.

This clone was detected only once. The CDR3 bases are TGTGCCAGCAGCAAAGGGGTTACGGGCAATCAGCCCCAGCATTTT. It translates to CASSKGVTGNQPQHF. The V call is TRBV28, the J call TRBJ1-5, with D tentatively TRBD1 (5 bases). CDR1 is MDHEN, CDR2 SYDVKM, per germline. This CDR3 comprises 15 residues. Trimming stripped 6 bases from V and 2 bases from J, with 14 bases between.

This chain joins TRBV5-8 and TRBJ2-1, with D unresolved. CDR3 length: 16 amino acids. The germline V gene encodes CDR1 SGHTS and CDR2 YDEGEE. V gave up 9 bases and J gave up 5 bases, with 24 bases separating them. CDR3 protein: CATSSREVALDNEQFF. Written as DNA, the CDR3 is TGTGCCACTTCTTCCCGAGAAGTAGCCCTGGACAATGAGCAGTTCTTC.

This rearrangement joins TRBV10-3 to TRBJ1-1; 7 bases fit TRBD1. Germline CDR1 and CDR2: ENHRY and SYGVKD. This CDR3 region has 13 residues. Losses at the gene ends were 10 bases for V and 0 bases for J; bases not matched to a gene: 5. CDR3 protein: CATHDRVNTEAFF. For the CDR3, the DNA is TGTGCCACCCATGACAGGGTGAACACTGAAGCTTTCTTT.

In this sample, this clone turned up once. V gene TRBV7-3 combines with J gene TRBJ1-1; D unclear. From germline, CDR1 is SGHTA and CDR2 FQGTGA. The CDR3 contains 13 residues. V was cut by 6 bases and J by 1 base, with 9 bases left in between. CDR3: CASRMNGNTEAFF. As DNA, the CDR3 is TGTGCCAGCAGGATGAACGGGAACACTGAAGCTTTCTTT. The entire variable domain, with the rest obtained from reference TRBV7-3 and TRBJ1-1, is as follows: GAGVSQTPSNKVTEKGKYVELRCDPISGHTALYWYRQSLGQGPEFLIYFQGTGAADDSGLPNDRFFAVRPEGSVSTLKIQRTERGDSAVYLCASRMNGNTEAFFGQGTRLTVV.

The chain employs TRBV6-5 and TRBJ1-1; D gene unclear. From germline, CDR1 is MNHEY and CDR2 SVGAGI. Deletions cut 6 bases from V and 0 bases from J, with 8 bases between. The CDR3 is 13 amino acids. The CDR3 DNA is TGTGCCAGCAGCACGGGGTTGAACACTGAAGCTTTCTTT. This gives the protein CASSTGLNTEAFF.

This chain links TRBV2 with TRBJ1-6; D gene uncertain. CDR1 SNHLY and CDR2 FYNNEI come from the germline V gene. The CDR3 spans 14 residues. Trimming took 7 bases from V and 6 from J, leaving 13 bases between them. The CDR3 is CASMKFVANSPLHF. CDR3 DNA sequence: TGTGCCAGCATGAAGTTCGTGGCTAATTCACCCCTCCACTTT.

This clone was recorded only once. The genes are TRBV7-8 and TRBJ1-1; 9 bases map to TRBD1. The CDR3 is 16 amino acids. J was trimmed by 0 bases and V by 5 bases; bases with no gene match: 7. CDR1 is SGHVS and CDR2 is FQNEAQ in the germline V gene. The CDR3 is CASSQQGAGMNTEAFF. CDR3 nucleotide sequence: TGTGCCAGCAGCCAACAGGGGGCGGGTATGAACACTGAAGCTTTCTTT.

The chain recombines TRBV11-1 with TRBJ1-1, with 8 positions matching TRBD1. Germline-derived CDR1 and CDR2 are SGHAT and FQDESV (reference sequence). Trimming cost V 2 bases and J 6 bases; bases outside gene matches: 8. The CDR3 consists of 15 residues. The CDR3 bases are TGTGCCAGCAGCTTAAAGCTTACAGGGGGTTCTGAAGCTTTCTTT. Translation: CASSLKLTGGSEAFF.

V usage is TRBV10-1 and J usage is TRBJ2-1; 8 positions agree with TRBD2. Germline CDR1 WNHNN, CDR2 SYGVQD (reference sequence). V was pared by 1 base and J by 8 bases, with 7 bases of the junction left unmatched. The CDR3 spans 15 residues. CDR3 in DNA: TGCGCCAGCAGTGAGTTGGTAGCGGGATCATATGAGCAGTTCTTC. It yields the protein CASSELVAGSYEQFF.